This T cell receptor (beta chain) was sequenced in a study of PD-1 blockade in classical Hodgkin lymphoma. V gave up 4 bases and J gave up 3 bases, with 9 bases separating them. This CDR3 is built from 13 residues. Germline CDR1 is MGHRA and CDR2 is YSYEKL. TCRdb's copy holds only in-frame clones and misses some; the assay was immunoSEQ multiplex PCR. The data show over 10,000 clones, about four fifths seen once. Brentuximab vedotin exposure varied among the patients, all of whom had relapsed after autologous stem cell transplantation. This receptor was identified in a human donor with classical Hodgkin lymphoma. The V gene is TRBV4-1, the J gene TRBJ1-2; D gene unclear. This sample comprised peripheral blood mononuclear cells (PBMCs), obtained at baseline. DNA for the CDR3: TGCGCCAGCAGCCTTCATATCCACTATGGCTACACCTTC. The encoded protein is CASSLHIHYGYTF.